This T cell receptor (beta chain) is from a study of blood T cell repertoires in COVID-19. The germline V and J ends were trimmed by 10 bases and 3 bases, with 9 bases remaining between them. The CDR3 has 12 residues. Germline CDR1 and CDR2: LNHDA and SQIVND (reference sequence). This clone was recorded once. The repertoire was sequenced with immunoSEQ multiplex PCR; TCRdb's copy has only in-frame clones and lacks some. The sample records 250,000 to 350,000 clones, approximately 83% being singletons. V usage is TRBV19 and J usage is TRBJ2-2, with D unresolved. Source material: PBMCs or T cells enriched from blood (not recorded which). The TCR was taken from a woman in her 30s who had recovered from COVID-19. The CDR3 region is CAINSYTGELFF. The CDR3 nucleotides read TGTGCCATAAATAGTTACACCGGGGAGCTGTTTTTT.